The clone carrying this TCR beta chain was seen a handful of times. The antigen is not known. This record belongs to a study of a mutant IDH1 vaccine in newly diagnosed glioma. Noted time point: week 5, during vaccination. Topical imiquimod accompanied each vaccine dose, which consisted of 300 ug of mutant IDH1 20-mer peptide. The CDR3 extends over 15 amino acids. Unmatched junction bases numbered 2, after V lost 6 bases and J lost 2 bases. CDR1 is SGHTA and CDR2 is FQGNSA in the germline V gene. TCRdb's table, derived via immunoSEQ multiplex PCR, lists solely in-frame clones and lacks some. This sample has approximately 35,000 clones; over 50% occur once, and the top ten carry around 10%.

This sequence originates from a woman younger than 35 with glioma. Specimen: PBMCs, collected from a glioma patient whose treatment included an IDH1 peptide vaccine. The chain couples TRBV7-2 to TRBJ2-1, with 12 bases lining up with TRBD2. The DNA of the CDR3 is TGTGCCAGCAGTCTAGCGGGAGGGCCCTACAATGAGCAGTTCTTC. Its translation: CASSLAGGPYNEQFF.